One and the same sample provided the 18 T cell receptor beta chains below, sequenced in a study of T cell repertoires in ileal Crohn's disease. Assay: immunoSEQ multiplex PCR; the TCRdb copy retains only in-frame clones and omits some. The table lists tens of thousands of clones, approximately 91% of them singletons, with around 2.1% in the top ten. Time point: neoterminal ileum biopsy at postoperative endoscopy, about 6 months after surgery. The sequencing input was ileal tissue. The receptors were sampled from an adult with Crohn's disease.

CDR3 DNA sequence: TGCGCCAGCAGCACCAAGACTAGCGGCTCTACCAATGAGCAGTTCTTC. It encodes CASSTKTSGSTNEQFF. The rearrangement uses TRBV4-3 and TRBJ2-1; 9 bases map to TRBD2. The CDR3 is 16 amino acids. Per the germline V gene, CDR1 is LGHNA and CDR2 is YSLEER. V dropped 5 bases and J dropped 6; count of bases not matched to a gene: 11.

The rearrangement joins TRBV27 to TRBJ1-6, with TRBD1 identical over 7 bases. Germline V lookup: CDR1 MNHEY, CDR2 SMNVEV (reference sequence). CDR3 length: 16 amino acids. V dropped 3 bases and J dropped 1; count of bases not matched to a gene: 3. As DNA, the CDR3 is TGTGCCAGCAGTTTCCACAGGGGTTCCTATAATTCACCCCTCCACTTT. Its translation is CASSFHRGSYNSPLHF.

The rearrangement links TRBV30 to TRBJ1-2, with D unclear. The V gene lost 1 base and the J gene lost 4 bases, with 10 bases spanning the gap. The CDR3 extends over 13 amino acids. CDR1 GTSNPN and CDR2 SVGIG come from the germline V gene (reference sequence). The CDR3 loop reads CAWSAQVAYGYTF. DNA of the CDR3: TGTGCCTGGAGTGCGCAGGTGGCCTATGGCTACACCTTC.

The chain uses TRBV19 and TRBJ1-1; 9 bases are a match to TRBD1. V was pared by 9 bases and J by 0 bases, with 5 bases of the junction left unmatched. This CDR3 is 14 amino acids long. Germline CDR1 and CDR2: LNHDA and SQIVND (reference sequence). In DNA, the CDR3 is TGTGCCAGAGACCGGACAGGGGTGAACACTGAAGCTTTCTTT. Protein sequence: CARDRTGVNTEAFF.

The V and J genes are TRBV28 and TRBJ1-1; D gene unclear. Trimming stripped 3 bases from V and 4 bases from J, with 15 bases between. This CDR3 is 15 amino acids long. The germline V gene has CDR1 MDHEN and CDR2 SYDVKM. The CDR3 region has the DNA TGTGCCAGCAGTTTTAGTCTTTTTGGGCCCACTGAAGCTTTCTTT. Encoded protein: CASSFSLFGPTEAFF.

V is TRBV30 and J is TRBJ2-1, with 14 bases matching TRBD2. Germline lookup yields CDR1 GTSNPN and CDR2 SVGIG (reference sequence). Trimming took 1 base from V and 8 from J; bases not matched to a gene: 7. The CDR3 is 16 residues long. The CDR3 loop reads CAWSDIGLAGGYEQFF. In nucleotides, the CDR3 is TGTGCCTGGAGTGATATAGGACTAGCGGGAGGCTATGAGCAGTTCTTC.

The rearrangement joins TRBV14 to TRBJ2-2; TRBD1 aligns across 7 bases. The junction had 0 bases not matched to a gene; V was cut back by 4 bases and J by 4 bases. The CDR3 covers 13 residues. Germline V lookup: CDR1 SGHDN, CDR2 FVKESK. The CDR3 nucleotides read TGTGCCAGCAGCCGACAGGGCACCGGGGAGCTGTTTTTT. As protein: CASSRQGTGELFF.

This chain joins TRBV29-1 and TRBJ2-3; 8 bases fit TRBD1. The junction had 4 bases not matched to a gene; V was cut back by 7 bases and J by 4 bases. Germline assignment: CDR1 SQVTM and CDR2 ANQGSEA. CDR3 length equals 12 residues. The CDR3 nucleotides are TGCAGCGCCCGGACAGGGCCAGATACGCAGTATTTT. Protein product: CSARTGPDTQYF.

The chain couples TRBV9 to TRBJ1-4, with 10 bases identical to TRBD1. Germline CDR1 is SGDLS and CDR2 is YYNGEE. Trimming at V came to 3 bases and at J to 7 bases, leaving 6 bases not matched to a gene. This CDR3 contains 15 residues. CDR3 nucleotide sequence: TGTGCCAGCAGCGCAGGGACAGGGGAGGGTGAAAAACTGTTTTTT. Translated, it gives CASSAGTGEGEKLFF.

Here the CDR3 reads CASSLAGTGDGGSQGYTF. DNA for the CDR3: TGTGCCAGCAGCTTAGCCGGGACAGGGGACGGTGGCTCTCAAGGCTACACCTTC. The rearrangement joins TRBV13 to TRBJ1-2; 10 nucleotides align to TRBD1. V shed 1 base and J 8 bases; nucleotides not matched to a gene: 16. The CDR3 runs 18 residues. Germline V lookup: CDR1 PRHDT, CDR2 FYEKMQ (reference sequence).

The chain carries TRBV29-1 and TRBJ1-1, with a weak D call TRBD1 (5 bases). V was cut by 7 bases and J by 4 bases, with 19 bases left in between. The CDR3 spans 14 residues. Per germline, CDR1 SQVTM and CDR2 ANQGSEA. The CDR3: CSALGGTASTEAFF. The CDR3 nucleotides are TGCAGCGCCCTGGGGGGGACGGCTAGCACTGAAGCTTTCTTT.

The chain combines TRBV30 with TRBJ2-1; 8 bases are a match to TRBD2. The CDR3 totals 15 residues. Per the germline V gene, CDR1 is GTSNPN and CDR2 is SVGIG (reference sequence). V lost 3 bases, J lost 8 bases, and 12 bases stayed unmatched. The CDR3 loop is CAWRPLAGSGHEQFF. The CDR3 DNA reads TGTGCCTGGAGGCCCTTAGCGGGGAGCGGTCATGAGCAGTTCTTC.

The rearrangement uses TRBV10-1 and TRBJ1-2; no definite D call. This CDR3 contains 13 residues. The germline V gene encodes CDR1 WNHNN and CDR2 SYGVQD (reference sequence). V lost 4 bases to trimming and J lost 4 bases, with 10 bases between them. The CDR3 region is CASSGRVGYGYTF. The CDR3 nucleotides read TGCGCCAGCAGTGGGAGGGTAGGCTATGGCTACACCTTC.

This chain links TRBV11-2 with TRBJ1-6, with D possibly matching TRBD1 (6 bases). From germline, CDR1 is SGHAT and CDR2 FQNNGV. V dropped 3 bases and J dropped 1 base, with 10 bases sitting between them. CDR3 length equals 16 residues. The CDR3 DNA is TGTGCCAGCAGCTTTACAGGGAGATCCTATAATTCACCCCTCCACTTT. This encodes CASSFTGRSYNSPLHF.

The CDR3 DNA follows: TGTGCCAGCAGCCCAGACAGGAGGTCCTACGAGCAGTACTTC. It is translated as CASSPDRRSYEQYF. The rearrangement links TRBV5-4 to TRBJ2-7; D is perhaps TRBD1 (6 bases). The V and J ends lost 4 bases and 1 base respectively, with 12 bases between them. The CDR3 spans 14 residues. Germline assignment: CDR1 SGHNT and CDR2 YYREEE (reference sequence).

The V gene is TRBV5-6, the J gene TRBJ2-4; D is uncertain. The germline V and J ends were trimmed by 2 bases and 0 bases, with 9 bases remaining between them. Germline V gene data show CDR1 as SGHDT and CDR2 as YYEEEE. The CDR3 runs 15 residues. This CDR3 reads CASSFWRLAKNIQYF. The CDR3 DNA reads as TGTGCCAGCAGCTTTTGGAGATTAGCCAAAAACATTCAGTACTTC.

The CDR3 sequence is CASSILMPGGNTIYF. CDR3 bases: TGTGCCAGTAGTATCTTAATGCCCGGTGGAAACACCATATATTTT. The gene calls are TRBV19 and TRBJ1-3, with D unclear. The CDR3 length is 15 residues. V was shortened by 3 bases and J by 3 bases, with 12 bases between the two germline ends. The germline CDR1 and CDR2 sequences are LNHDA and SQIVND (reference sequence). The variable domain in full, with the rest retrieved from reference TRBV19 and TRBJ1-3, is DGGITQSPKYLFRKEGQNVTLSCEQNLNHDAMYWYRQDPGQGLRLIYYSQIVNDFQKGDIAEGYSVSREKKESFPLTVTSAQKNPTAFYLCASSILMPGGNTIYFGEGSWLTVV.

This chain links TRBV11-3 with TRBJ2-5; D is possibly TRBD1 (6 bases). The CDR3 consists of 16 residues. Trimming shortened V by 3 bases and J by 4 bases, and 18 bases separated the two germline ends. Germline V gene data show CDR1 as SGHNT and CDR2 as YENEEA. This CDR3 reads CASSLYGTTLIETQYF. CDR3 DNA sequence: TGTGCCAGCAGCTTGTACGGGACAACGCTAATAGAGACCCAGTACTTC.